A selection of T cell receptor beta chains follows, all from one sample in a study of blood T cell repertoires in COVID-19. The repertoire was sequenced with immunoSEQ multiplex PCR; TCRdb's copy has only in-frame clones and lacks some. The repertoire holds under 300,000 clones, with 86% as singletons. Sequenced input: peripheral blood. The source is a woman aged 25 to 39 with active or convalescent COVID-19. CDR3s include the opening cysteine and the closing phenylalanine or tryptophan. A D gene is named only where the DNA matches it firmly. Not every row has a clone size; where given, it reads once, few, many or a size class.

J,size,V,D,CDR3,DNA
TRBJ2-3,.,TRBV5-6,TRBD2,CASSLLAGDTDTQYF,TGTGCCAGCAGCCTTCTAGCGGGGGACACAGATACGCAGTATTTT
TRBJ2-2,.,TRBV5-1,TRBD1,CASSRDRGNTGELFF,TGCGCCAGCTCGAGGGACAGGGGAAACACCGGGGAGCTGTTTTTT
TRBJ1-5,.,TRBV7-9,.,CASSSTTGLGNQPQHF,TGTGCCAGCAGCTCGACCACAGGCCTGGGAAATCAGCCCCAGCATTTT
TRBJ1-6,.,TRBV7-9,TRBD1,CASSRQGRHNSPLHF,TGTGCCAGCAGCCGACAGGGGAGGCATAATTCACCCCTCCACTTT
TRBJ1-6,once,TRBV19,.,CASSTRQAGSPLHF,TGTGCCAGTAGTACCCGACAGGCCGGGTCACCCCTCCACTTT
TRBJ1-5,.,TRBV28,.,CASSLGGFAPQHF,TGTGCCAGCAGTCTCGGGGGGTTCGCGCCCCAGCATTTT
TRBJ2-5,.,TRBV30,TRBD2,CAWSSPSGGAQETQYF,TGTGCCTGGTCCTCCCCTAGCGGGGGGGCCCAAGAGACCCAGTACTTC
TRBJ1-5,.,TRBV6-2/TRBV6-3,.,CASSFFGGGNQPQHF,TGTGCCAGCAGTTTTTTCGGGGGGGGGAATCAGCCCCAGCATTTT
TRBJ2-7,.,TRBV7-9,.,CASSLYSQGAYEQYF,TGTGCCAGCAGCTTATACTCACAGGGCGCCTACGAGCAGTACTTC
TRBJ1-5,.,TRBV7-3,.,CASSPGSHQPQHF,TGTGCCAGCAGCCCGGGGAGCCATCAGCCCCAGCATTTT
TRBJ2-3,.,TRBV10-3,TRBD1,CAINRGGTDTQYF,TGTGCCATTAACAGGGGAGGCACAGATACGCAGTATTTT
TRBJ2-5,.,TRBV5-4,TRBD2,CASSLAGGMETQYF,TGTGCCAGCAGCTTGGCGGGGGGGATGGAGACCCAGTACTTC
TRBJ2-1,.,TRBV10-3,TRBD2,CAIGTSGGGEQFF,TGTGCCATCGGTACTAGCGGGGGGGGTGAGCAGTTCTTC
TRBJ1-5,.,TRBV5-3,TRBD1,CARSDPDRGLRMPQHF,TGTGCCAGAAGCGACCCGGACAGGGGGCTACGGATGCCCCAGCATTTT
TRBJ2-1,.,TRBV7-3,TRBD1,CASSSTRDSGGEQFF,TGTGCCAGCAGCTCCACCCGGGACAGCGGAGGTGAGCAGTTCTTC